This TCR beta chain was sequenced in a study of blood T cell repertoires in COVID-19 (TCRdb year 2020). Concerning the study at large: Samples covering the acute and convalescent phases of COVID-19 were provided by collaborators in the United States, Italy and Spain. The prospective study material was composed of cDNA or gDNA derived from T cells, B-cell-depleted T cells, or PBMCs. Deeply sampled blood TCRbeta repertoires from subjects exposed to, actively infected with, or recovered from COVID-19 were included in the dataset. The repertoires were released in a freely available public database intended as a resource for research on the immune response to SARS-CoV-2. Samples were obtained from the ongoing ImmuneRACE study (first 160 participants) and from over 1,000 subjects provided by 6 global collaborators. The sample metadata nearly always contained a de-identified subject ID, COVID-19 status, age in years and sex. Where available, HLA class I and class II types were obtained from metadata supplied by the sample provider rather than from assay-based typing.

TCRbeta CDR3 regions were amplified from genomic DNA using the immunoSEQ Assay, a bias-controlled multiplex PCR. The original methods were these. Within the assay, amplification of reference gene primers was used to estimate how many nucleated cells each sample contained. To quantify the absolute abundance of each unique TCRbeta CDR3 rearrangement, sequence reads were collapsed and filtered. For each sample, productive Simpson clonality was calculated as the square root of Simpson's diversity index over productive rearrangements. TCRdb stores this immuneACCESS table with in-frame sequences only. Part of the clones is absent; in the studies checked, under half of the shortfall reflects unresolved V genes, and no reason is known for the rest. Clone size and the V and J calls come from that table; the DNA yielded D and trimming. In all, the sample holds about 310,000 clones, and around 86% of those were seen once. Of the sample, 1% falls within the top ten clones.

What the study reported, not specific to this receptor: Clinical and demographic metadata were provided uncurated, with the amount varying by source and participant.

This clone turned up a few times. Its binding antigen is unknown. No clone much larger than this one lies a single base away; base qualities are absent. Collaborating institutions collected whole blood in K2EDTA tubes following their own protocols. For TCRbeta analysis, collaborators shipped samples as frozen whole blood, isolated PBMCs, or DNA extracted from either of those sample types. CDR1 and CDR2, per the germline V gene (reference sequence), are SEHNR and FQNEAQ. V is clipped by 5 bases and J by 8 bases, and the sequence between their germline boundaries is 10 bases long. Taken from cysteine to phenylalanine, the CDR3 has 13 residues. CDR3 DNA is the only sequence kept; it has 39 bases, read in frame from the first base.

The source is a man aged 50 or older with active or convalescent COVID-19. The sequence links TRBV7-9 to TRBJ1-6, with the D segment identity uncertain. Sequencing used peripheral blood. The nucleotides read TGTGCCAGCAGCACTGACGGGGATTCACCCCTCCACTTT. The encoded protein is CASSTDGDSPLHF.